The clone carrying this T cell receptor (beta chain) has only a few counts. Its antigen is still unknown. CDR3 length equals 15 residues. Per germline, CDR1 KGHDR and CDR2 SFDVKD. The germline V and J ends were trimmed by 6 bases and 4 bases, with 14 bases remaining between them. The data belong to a study of T-cell reconstitution after alpha-beta-depleted transplantation in children. Study-wide results and caveats: A year had passed since transplant, and T-cell counts and diversity by then came mostly from newly produced T cells. Elevated TCRbeta diversity at day 60 was traced, in some patients, to surviving recipient T cells and thymic progenitors. Two months or so post-transplant, alpha-beta T cells reportedly derived from several hundred expanded graft clones.

Unique molecular identifiers were incorporated into the prepared TCRbeta library. TCRdb recomputed calls from the PCR reads with MiXCR, one row per CDR3 protein. Here the sample spans a few hundred thousand distinct CDR3 sequences, around 15% being singletons. The J gene is TRBJ2-2, the V gene TRBV24-1, with D possibly being TRBD1 or TRBD2 (5 bases each). The clonotype was recovered from a boy under two years old who had a stem cell transplant for Wiskott-Aldrich syndrome, so the T cells may come from the graft donor. The material sequenced was PBMCs, mostly from graft donor cells, taken 360 days after TCRalphabeta/CD19-depleted stem cell transplant. The CDR3 DNA follows: TGTGCCACCAGTCCCGCTGGGACGGCCACCGGGGAGCTGTTTTTT. Protein product: CATSPAGTATGELFF.